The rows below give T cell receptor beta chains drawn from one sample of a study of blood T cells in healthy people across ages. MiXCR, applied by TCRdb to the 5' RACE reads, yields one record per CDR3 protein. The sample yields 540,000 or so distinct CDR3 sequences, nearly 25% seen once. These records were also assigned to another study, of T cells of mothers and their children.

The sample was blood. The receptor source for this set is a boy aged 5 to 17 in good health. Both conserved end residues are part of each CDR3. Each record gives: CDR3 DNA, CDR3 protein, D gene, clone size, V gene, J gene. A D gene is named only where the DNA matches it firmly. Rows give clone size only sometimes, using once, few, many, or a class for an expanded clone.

TGTGCCAGCAGTTTAGCGCGGATGAGGCACACTGAAGCTTTCTTT	CASSLARMRHTEAFF	NA	NA	TRBV12-3/TRBV12-4	TRBJ1-1
TGTACCAGCAGCACCCGGGACCCCGCGATACAGTATTTT	CTSSTRDPAIQYF	NA	few	TRBV7-3	TRBJ2-3
TGCGCCAGCAGCCAAGATCTCATTACTCCGGGACAGCAACTAACGGGGCAGTACTTC	CASSQDLITPGQQLTGQYF	TRBD1	few	TRBV4-3	TRBJ2-7
TGTGCCAGCACGAACACACGACGTAACTACGAGCAGTACTTC	CASTNTRRNYEQYF	NA	few	TRBV12-3/TRBV12-4	TRBJ2-7
TGTGCCAGCAGCCAAGATAGTTATGCTAGCACCTTTACGTTGGAGACCCAGTACTTC	CASSQDSYASTFTLETQYF	NA	many	TRBV14	TRBJ2-5
TGTGCCAGCAGTGAAGTAGGGGTGGTAGATACGCAGTATTTT	CASSEVGVVDTQYF	NA	NA	TRBV2	TRBJ2-3
TGTGCCAGCAGTTACCGCGCGGGACAGGGTCCCTACGAGCAGTACTTC	CASSYRAGQGPYEQYF	TRBD1	many	TRBV6-2/TRBV6-3	TRBJ2-7
TGTGCCAGCAGCTTAGGACAGGGAAATATCTACAATGAGCAGTTCTTC	CASSLGQGNIYNEQFF	TRBD1	once	TRBV7-8	TRBJ2-1
TGTGCCAGCAGCCTAATGGGGAACACTGAAGCTTTCTTT	CASSLMGNTEAFF	NA	NA	TRBV7-9	TRBJ1-1
TGTGCCAGCAGCACCGTCGGGAGTGGAAACACCATATATTTT	CASSTVGSGNTIYF	NA	NA	TRBV7-9	TRBJ1-3
TGTGCCAGCAGCTGGACTAGCGGTGGCTCCTACAATGAGCAGTTCTTC	CASSWTSGGSYNEQFF	TRBD2	NA	TRBV11-2	TRBJ2-1
TGTGCCAGCAGCTCCCGGGCGTCCACAGATACGCAGTATTTT	CASSSRASTDTQYF	NA	few	TRBV13	TRBJ2-3
TGTGCCAGCAGCCCCAGAGTTGGAGACACCTTC	CASSPRVGDTF	NA	NA	TRBV7-9	TRBJ1-2
TGTGCCAGCAGCTTAAAGGTCCCCGGGACTAGCGGGGGCAATGAGCAGTTCTTC	CASSLKVPGTSGGNEQFF	TRBD2	NA	TRBV7-2	TRBJ2-1
TGTGCCAGCAGTTTAGACGATACCTATGGCTACACCTTC	CASSLDDTYGYTF	NA	NA	TRBV12-3/TRBV12-4	TRBJ1-2
TGTGCCAGCAGCTTGGGGGCGGCGGGGAACACTGAAGCTTTCTTT	CASSLGAAGNTEAFF	NA	NA	TRBV7-3	TRBJ1-1
TGTGCCAGCAGGTCACCTCAGGGGCCGGGCACTGAAGCTTTCTTT	CASRSPQGPGTEAFF	NA	many	TRBV28	TRBJ1-1
TGTGCCAGCAGCCCCCTTTCCGAGCAGTACTTC	CASSPLSEQYF	NA	few	TRBV7-9	TRBJ2-7
TGTGCCAGCAGTCATACAGGGGGGACCGGCATTCAGTACTTC	CASSHTGGTGIQYF	TRBD1	NA	TRBV12-3/TRBV12-4	TRBJ2-4
TGTGCCAGCAGCTTACCCCTACTAGGGGGGGATACGCAGTATTTT	CASSLPLLGGDTQYF	NA	NA	TRBV7-2	TRBJ2-3
TGTGCCAGCTCACCATGGACTAGCGGGGTCACAGATACGCAGTATTTT	CASSPWTSGVTDTQYF	TRBD2	NA	TRBV18	TRBJ2-3
TGCAGTGTCTCGGGAATCTCGCGCGAGCAGTACTTC	CSVSGISREQYF	NA	NA	TRBV20-1	TRBJ2-7
TGCAGTGCTGGGATACATCAGGCCTACGAGCAGTACTTC	CSAGIHQAYEQYF	NA	few	TRBV20-1	TRBJ2-7
TGTGCCAGCAGTTCCGCTAGCGGGGTCCGCACAGATACGCAGTATTTT	CASSSASGVRTDTQYF	TRBD2	few	TRBV28	TRBJ2-3
TGTGCCAGCAGCTTATTGGGGACAGGGCACTACGAGCAGTACTTC	CASSLLGTGHYEQYF	TRBD1	NA	TRBV7-9	TRBJ2-7